These T cell receptor beta chains were read from a single sample in a study of blood T cell repertoires in COVID-19. Sequencing was performed with immunoSEQ multiplex PCR; in TCRdb, only in-frame clones are kept and a portion is missing. Of about 52,000 clones listed, about 90% were seen once; the top ten hold more than 15%. Sequenced material: peripheral blood. The source is a human donor with active COVID-19. The donor label of this sample is uncertain. The conserved cysteine and the conserved F or W are not part of the CDR3 here. A D gene is named only where the DNA matches it firmly.

cdr3_aa,d_call,cdr3_length,v_call,j_call
ASSPRSGLAGGNEQF,TRBD2,15,TRBV7-2,TRBJ2-1
ASSLRQSGGELF,NA,12,TRBV5-1,TRBJ2-2
ASSMTLGTGGLGAF,TRBD1,14,TRBV19,TRBJ1-1
ASSPPETVMNTEAF,NA,14,TRBV11-1,TRBJ1-1
ASSSRDITSYEQY,NA,13,TRBV7-9,TRBJ2-7
ASSPPVGQSSYNEQF,NA,15,TRBV18,TRBJ2-1
ASSLGATSTDTQY,NA,13,TRBV5-1,TRBJ2-3
ASSPPQGIGYGYT,NA,13,TRBV7-9,TRBJ1-2
ASSERTGGKLF,TRBD1,11,TRBV6-1,TRBJ1-4
ASSTGTGSSYEQY,TRBD1,13,TRBV5-1,TRBJ2-7
ASSPPGHMNTEAF,NA,13,TRBV19,TRBJ1-1